This TCR beta chain was obtained from a study of T-cell reconstitution after alpha-beta-depleted transplantation in children. Unique molecular identifiers were built into the TCRbeta library. TCRdb itself ran the PCR reads through MiXCR, one entry per CDR3 protein. The repertoire holds around 400,000 distinct CDR3 sequences, with about 20% as singletons. The CDR3 runs 14 residues. Trimming removed 0 bases from V and 6 bases from J, with 13 bases in between. Germline V CDR1 and CDR2: DFQATT, SNEGSKA (reference sequence). The origin of this receptor is a human donor who donated a stem cell graft to a child with acute myeloid leukemia. The genes are TRBV20-1 and TRBJ2-3, with D possibly matching TRBD1 (5 bases). The sequencing used PBMCs from the stem cell graft donor, collected from the stem cell graft. CDR3 in DNA: TGCAGTGCTAGAGAAAGTGGGGCTGGGGATACGCAGTATTTT. Translating gives CSARESGAGDTQYF.